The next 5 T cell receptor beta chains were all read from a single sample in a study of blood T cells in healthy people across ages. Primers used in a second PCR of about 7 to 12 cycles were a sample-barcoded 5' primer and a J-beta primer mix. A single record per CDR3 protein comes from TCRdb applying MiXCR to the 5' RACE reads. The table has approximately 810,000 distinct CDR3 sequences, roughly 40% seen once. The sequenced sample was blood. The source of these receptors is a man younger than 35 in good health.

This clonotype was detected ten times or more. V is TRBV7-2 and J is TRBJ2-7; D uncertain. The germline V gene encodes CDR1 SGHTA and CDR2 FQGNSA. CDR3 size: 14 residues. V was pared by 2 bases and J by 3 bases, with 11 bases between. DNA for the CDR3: TGTGCCAGCAGCTTATTAACCGGTCGCTACGAGCAGTACTTC. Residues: CASSLLTGRYEQYF.

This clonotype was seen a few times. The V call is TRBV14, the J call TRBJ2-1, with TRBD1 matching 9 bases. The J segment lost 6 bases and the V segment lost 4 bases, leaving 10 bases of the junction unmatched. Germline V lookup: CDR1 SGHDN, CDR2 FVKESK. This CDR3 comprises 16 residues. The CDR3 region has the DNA TGTGCCAGCAGCCCATTGCCGGGACAGGGACGCAATGAGCAGTTCTTC. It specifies CASSPLPGQGRNEQFF.

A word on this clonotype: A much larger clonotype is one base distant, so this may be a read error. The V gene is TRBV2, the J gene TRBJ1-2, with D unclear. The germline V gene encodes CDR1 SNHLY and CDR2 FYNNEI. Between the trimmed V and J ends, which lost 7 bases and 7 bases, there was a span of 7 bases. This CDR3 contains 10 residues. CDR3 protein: CASITGGYTF. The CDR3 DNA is TGTGCCAGCATCACCGGTGGCTACACCTTC. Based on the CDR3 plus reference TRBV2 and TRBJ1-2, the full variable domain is EPEVTQTPSHQVTQMGQEVILRCVPISNHLYFYWYRQILGQKVEFLVSFYNNEISEKSEIFDDQFSVERPDGSNFTLKIRSTKLEDSAMYFCASITGGYTFGSGTRLTVV.

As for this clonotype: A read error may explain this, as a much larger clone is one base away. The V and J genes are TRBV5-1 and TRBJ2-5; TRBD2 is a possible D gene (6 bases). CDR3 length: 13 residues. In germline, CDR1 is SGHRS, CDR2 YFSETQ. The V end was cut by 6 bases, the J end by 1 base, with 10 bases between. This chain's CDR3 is CASNISGQETQYF. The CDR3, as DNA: TGCGCCAGCAACATTAGCGGCCAAGAGACCCAGTACTTC.

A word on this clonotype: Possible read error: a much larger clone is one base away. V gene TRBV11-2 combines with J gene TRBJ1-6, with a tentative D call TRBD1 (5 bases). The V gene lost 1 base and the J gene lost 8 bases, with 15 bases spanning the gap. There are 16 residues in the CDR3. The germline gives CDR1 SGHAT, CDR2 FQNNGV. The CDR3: CASSLGGARVHSPLHF. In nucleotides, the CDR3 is TGTGCCAGCAGCTTAGGTGGTGCCAGGGTACATTCACCCCTCCACTTT.